What follows are 25 T cell receptor beta chains derived from one specimen sequenced in a study of blood T cell repertoires in COVID-19. Profiling relied on immunoSEQ multiplex PCR, and the TCRdb table lists in-frame clones only, not all of them. The sample consists of about 220,000 clones, around 82% of them appearing once. The source material was peripheral blood. Source of these receptors: a woman aged 60-70 years with acute or convalescent COVID-19.

The V call is TRBV6-5, the J call TRBJ1-5; the D gene is possibly TRBD1 (5 bases). Trimming removed 5 bases from V and 7 bases from J, with 12 bases in between. The CDR3 is made up of 13 amino acids. The germline V gene encodes CDR1 MNHEY and CDR2 SVGAGI. As DNA, the CDR3 is TGTGCCAGCAGTAAATCGGGGGACCAGCCCCAGCATTTT. This sequence encodes CASSKSGDQPQHF.

The V and J genes are TRBV5-6 and TRBJ1-4; D gene ambiguous. The germline CDR1 and CDR2 sequences are SGHDT and YYEEEE. Trimming pared 4 bases from V and 7 bases from J, leaving 11 bases between. The CDR3 spans 13 residues. The chain's CDR3 is CASSRTEAEKLFF. The DNA of the CDR3 is TGTGCCAGCAGCCGGACGGAGGCTGAAAAACTGTTTTTT. Full variable domain (outside the CDR3, taken from reference TRBV5-6 and TRBJ1-4): DAGVTQSPTHLIKTRGQQVTLRCSPKSGHDTVSWYQQALGQGPQFIFQYYEEEERQRGNFPDRFSGHQFPNYSSELNVNALLLGDSALYLCASSRTEAEKLFFGSGTQLSVL.

This rearrangement joins TRBV7-2 to TRBJ2-1, with 7 positions matching TRBD1. The CDR3 is made up of 12 amino acids. V was pared by 6 bases and J by 8 bases, with 4 bases of the junction left unmatched. Germline CDR1 is SGHTA and CDR2 is FQGNSA. This CDR3 reads CASSRQGDEQFF. CDR3 nucleotide sequence: TGTGCCAGCAGTAGGCAGGGGGATGAGCAGTTCTTC. The complete variable domain, with remaining parts taken from reference TRBV7-2 and TRBJ2-1, reads GAGVSQSPSNKVTEKGKDVELRCDPISGHTALYWYRQSLGQGLEFLIYFQGNSAPDKSGLPSDRFSAERTGGSVSTLTIQRTQQEDSAVYLCASSRQGDEQFFGPGTRLTVL.

The chain carries TRBV4-2 and TRBJ1-2, with 9 positions matching TRBD1. The CDR3 is 15 amino acids. Germline values: CDR1 LGHNA, CDR2 YNFKEQ. V gave up 3 bases and J gave up 5 bases; unmatched junction bases: 7. Written as DNA, the CDR3 is TGTGCCAGCAGCCAGAACACCGGGACAGGGTATGGCTACACCTTC. This sequence encodes CASSQNTGTGYGYTF.

This chain links TRBV10-1 with TRBJ1-2, with TRBD1 identical over 8 bases. Looked up from germline, CDR1 is WNHNN and CDR2 is SYGVQD (reference sequence). This CDR3 is 13 amino acids long. Trimming at V came to 7 bases and at J to 6 bases, leaving 7 bases not matched to a gene. The CDR3 DNA reads as TGCGCCAGCAACAGGACAGGGCGGGATGGCTACACCTTC. It translates to CASNRTGRDGYTF.

V and J are TRBV5-5 and TRBJ1-5; 7 nucleotides agree with TRBD1. This CDR3 has 15 residues. Germline CDR1 is SGHKS and CDR2 is YYEKEE (reference sequence). Germline trimming cut 4 bases from V and 7 bases from J; bases unmatched to any gene: 11. The CDR3 region is CASSPQSGGIQPQHF. The CDR3 DNA is TGTGCCAGCAGCCCCCAGTCAGGGGGAATACAGCCCCAGCATTTT.

This rearrangement joins TRBV7-2 to TRBJ2-7, with TRBD2 matching over 7 bases. Germline CDR1 and CDR2: SGHTA and FQGNSA. V lost 1 base, J lost 2 bases, and 5 bases stayed unmatched. The CDR3 consists of 15 residues. The CDR3 spells CASSLVGGGTYEQYF. CDR3 sequence (DNA): TGTGCCAGCAGCTTAGTTGGGGGGGGGACCTACGAGCAGTACTTC. The entire variable domain, with the rest obtained from reference TRBV7-2 and TRBJ2-7, is as follows: GAGVSQSPSNKVTEKGKDVELRCDPISGHTALYWYRQSLGQGLEFLIYFQGNSAPDKSGLPSDRFSAERTGGSVSTLTIQRTQQEDSAVYLCASSLVGGGTYEQYFGPGTRLTVT.

The chain has TRBV19 and TRBJ2-5; 7 nucleotides line up with TRBD1. The CDR3 runs to 15 residues. V trimming: 4 bases; J trimming: 5 bases; junction bases outside the gene matches: 10. CDR1 and CDR2 from the germline V gene are LNHDA and SQIVND (reference sequence). The CDR3 sequence is CASSKYRGLGETQYF. DNA of the CDR3: TGTGCCAGTAGTAAATACAGGGGCTTGGGGGAGACCCAGTACTTC.

V gene TRBV28 combines with J gene TRBJ2-1; TRBD2 matches at 8 bases. Germline values: CDR1 MDHEN, CDR2 SYDVKM. CDR3 length: 15 residues. The V and J ends lost 4 bases and 12 bases, in that order; junction bases with no gene match: 14. CDR3: CASSSTPGGRLGQFF. For the CDR3, the DNA is TGTGCCAGCAGTTCAACACCGGGGGGGCGGCTTGGGCAGTTCTTC.

The genes are TRBV19 and TRBJ1-2; 9 bases fit TRBD1. CDR3 length: 15 residues. V trimming: 6 bases; J trimming: 2 bases; junction bases outside the gene matches: 7. Germline V CDR1 and CDR2: LNHDA, SQIVND (reference sequence). CDR3 nucleotide sequence: TGTGCCAGTAGAGTGGATGGGACAGGGAACTATGGCTACACCTTC. It encodes CASRVDGTGNYGYTF.

This clone appeared a single time. The CDR3 DNA reads TGCGCCAGCAGCCAGGTGGGGCCAAAAAATTCACCCCTCCACTTT. It yields the protein CASSQVGPKNSPLHF. The rearrangement links TRBV4-1 to TRBJ1-6; tentatively, D is TRBD1 (5 bases). This CDR3 has 15 amino acids. Per germline, CDR1 MGHRA and CDR2 YSYEKL. The V and J ends lost 3 bases and 7 bases respectively, with 13 bases between them.

This clone was detected only once. The CDR3 sequence: CASGTGGQETQYF. For the CDR3, the DNA is TGTGCCAGTGGCACAGGGGGCCAAGAGACCCAGTACTTC. This chain uses TRBV19 with TRBJ2-5; TRBD1 aligns across 8 bases. The CDR3 totals 13 residues. V dropped 8 bases and J dropped 1; count of bases not matched to a gene: 3. Germline CDR1 and CDR2: LNHDA and SQIVND (reference sequence).

V gene TRBV28 combines with J gene TRBJ2-7; D is possibly TRBD1 (6 bases). V lost 6 bases, J lost 0 bases, and 18 bases lay in between. CDR1 is MDHEN and CDR2 is SYDVKM in the germline V gene. The CDR3 loop spans 16 amino acids. The CDR3 bases are TGTGCCAGCAGAAATATCATGGACAGAGACTCCTACGAGCAGTACTTC. Its protein is CASRNIMDRDSYEQYF.

DNA of the CDR3: TGTGCCAGTAGTATTAGCACTAGCACAGATACGCAGTATTTT. This gives the protein CASSISTSTDTQYF. The J gene is TRBJ2-3, the V gene TRBV19, with D unclear. The CDR3 covers 14 residues. Germline V lookup: CDR1 LNHDA, CDR2 SQIVND (reference sequence). V dropped 3 bases and J dropped 0 bases, with 7 bases sitting between them. Filled out from reference TRBV19 and TRBJ2-3, the complete variable domain reads DGGITQSPKYLFRKEGQNVTLSCEQNLNHDAMYWYRQDPGQGLRLIYYSQIVNDFQKGDIAEGYSVSREKKESFPLTVTSAQKNPTAFYLCASSISTSTDTQYFGPGTRLTVL.

This chain uses TRBV10-3 with TRBJ1-2; TRBD1 matches 9 bases. V lost 4 bases and J lost 3; bases outside the gene matches: 9. The germline gives CDR1 ENHRY, CDR2 SYGVKD. This CDR3 region has 16 residues. The CDR3 loop reads CAISAVPTGGDYGYTF. DNA for the CDR3: TGTGCCATCAGTGCGGTCCCGACAGGGGGAGACTATGGCTACACCTTC.

This chain links TRBV7-9 with TRBJ1-1; D remains unclear. Trimming pared 4 bases from V and 0 bases from J, leaving 12 bases between. CDR3 length: 15 residues. Germline V CDR1 and CDR2: SEHNR, FQNEAQ (reference sequence). The CDR3 coding sequence is TGTGCCAGCAGCTCCGTCCAGGTAATGAACACTGAAGCTTTCTTT. Amino acid sequence: CASSSVQVMNTEAFF.

CDR3 DNA: TGTGCCAGCACGGACAGGGTCCATGGCTACACCTTC. As protein: CASTDRVHGYTF. This chain uses TRBV6-5 with TRBJ1-2; the match to TRBD1 covers 8 bases. CDR1 and CDR2 from the germline V gene are MNHEY and SVGAGI. V was pared by 7 bases and J by 6 bases, with 4 bases of the junction left unmatched. The CDR3 consists of 12 residues.

The rearrangement links TRBV30 to TRBJ2-3; 8 nucleotides agree with TRBD2. This CDR3 has 13 residues. Losses at the gene ends were 0 bases for V and 9 bases for J; bases not matched to a gene: 5. The germline V gene has CDR1 GTSNPN and CDR2 SVGIG (reference sequence). The CDR3 nucleotides read TGTGCCTGGAGTGTACGGGGGGGTGTCACGCAGTATTTT. Its protein is CAWSVRGGVTQYF.

The chain combines TRBV6-6 with TRBJ2-1; TRBD1 agrees at 8 bases. V was clipped by 6 bases and J by 3 bases; unmatched bases: 7. CDR3 length equals 15 residues. The V gene's germline CDR1 is MNHNY and CDR2 SVGAGI (reference sequence). The CDR3, as DNA: TGTGCCAGCAGCCGCCTGACAGGGGACTACAATGAGCAGTTCTTC. Protein product: CASSRLTGDYNEQFF.

The chain joins TRBV6-2 or TRBV6-3 to TRBJ1-5, with D maybe TRBD1 (5 bases). CDR3 size: 17 residues. The germline V gene encodes CDR1 MNHEY and CDR2 SVGEGT. The V gene lost 2 bases and the J gene lost 0 bases, with 14 bases spanning the gap. The CDR3 nucleotides read TGTGCCAGCAGTTACCCTCCCAGGGCTGATAGCAATCAGCCCCAGCATTTT. It encodes CASSYPPRADSNQPQHF.

The chain carries TRBV28 and TRBJ1-4, with D unresolved. Deletions cut 3 bases from V and 8 bases from J, with 4 bases between. The CDR3 runs to 11 residues. Per germline, CDR1 MDHEN and CDR2 SYDVKM. CDR3 nucleotides: TGTGCCAGCAGTTTGAGGGAAAAACTGTTTTTT. Its translation: CASSLREKLFF.

This chain links TRBV12-3 or TRBV12-4 with TRBJ1-2; D might be TRBD1 (6 bases). This CDR3 is built from 13 residues. V lost 8 bases to trimming and J lost 5 bases, with 15 bases between them. The CDR3 nucleotides read TGTGCCAGCGGGCCTACAGGGTATTATGGCTACACCTTC. Protein sequence: CASGPTGYYGYTF.

The chain links TRBV12-5 to TRBJ1-1; 7 nucleotides align to TRBD1. Germline trimming cut 2 bases from V and 11 bases from J; bases unmatched to any gene: 5. The length of the CDR3 is 12 residues. CDR1 and CDR2 (germline): LGHNT, FRNRAP. CDR3 nucleotide sequence: TGTGCTAGTGGTTTGATACAGGGGCGCGCTTTCTTT. Its protein product is CASGLIQGRAFF.

This sequence joins TRBV5-4 and TRBJ1-1, with 11 bases that match TRBD1. This CDR3 contains 15 residues. V lost 3 bases, J lost 4 bases, and 5 bases stayed unmatched. CDR1 is SGHNT, CDR2 YYREEE, per germline (reference sequence). CDR3 sequence: CASSWGTGGVTEAFF. The CDR3 DNA reads TGTGCCAGCAGCTGGGGGACAGGGGGTGTCACTGAAGCTTTCTTT.

The V call is TRBV11-2, the J call TRBJ2-7; D unclear. The V end lost 6 bases, the J end lost 4 bases, and 10 bases lay between the germline ends. CDR3 size: 12 residues. CDR1 SGHAT and CDR2 FQNNGV come from the germline V gene. CDR3 DNA sequence: TGTGCCAGCAGTCCGAGCGCGTACGAGCAGTACTTC. This translates into CASSPSAYEQYF.